The next 3 T cell receptor beta chains were all read from a single sample in a study of cytomegalovirus exposure and HLA in healthy donors. Measured with immunoSEQ multiplex PCR; TCRdb has only the in-frame clones, and not every one. The profile covers about 150,000 clones, with approximately 92% appearing a single time and approximately 9.2% taken by the ten largest. The sequenced sample consisted of PBMCs. The source of these receptors is a woman aged 18-29 years in good health and CMV-seropositive.

The chain combines TRBV7-9 with TRBJ2-5, with D possibly matching TRBD2 (6 bases). Trimming took 5 bases from V and 7 from J, leaving 11 bases between them. The CDR3 consists of 12 residues. Looked up from germline, CDR1 is SEHNR and CDR2 is FQNEAQ (reference sequence). CDR3 DNA: TGTGCCAGCAGCCCATTGGGGGGGACCCAGTACTTC. Amino acid sequence: CASSPLGGTQYF.

The chain combines TRBV11-2 with TRBJ1-2; D is unresolved. Germline CDR1 is SGHAT and CDR2 is FQNNGV. The CDR3 runs to 13 residues. V was clipped by 1 base and J by 8 bases, with 11 bases between them. The CDR3 nucleotides read TGTGCCAGCAGCTTAGTAGAGGGAGGAGGCTACACCTTC. It translates to CASSLVEGGGYTF.

The chain employs TRBV7-2 and TRBJ2-3, with D perhaps TRBD2 (6 bases). The germline V gene has CDR1 SGHTA and CDR2 FQGNSA. Trimming stripped 1 base from V and 2 bases from J, with 16 bases between. This CDR3 is 17 amino acids long. The CDR3 loop is CASSLVGLASNTDTQYF. The CDR3 region has the DNA TGTGCCAGCAGCTTAGTAGGGCTAGCGAGCAACACAGATACGCAGTATTTT.